Listed below are T cell receptor beta chains from one sample, sequenced in a study of beta chain features in type 1 diabetes. TCRdb's table, derived via immunoSEQ multiplex PCR, lists solely in-frame clones and lacks some. The sample lists 400,000 or so clones, 10% to 15% occurring once. Sequencing was done on a sample of naive CD4+ T cells from blood. Receptor source: a woman between 18 and 29 years old with type 1 diabetes. Both conserved end residues are part of each CDR3. A D gene is named only where the DNA matches it firmly. Only part of the rows carry a size: once, few, many, or a class if the clone is expanded.

D	size	V	J	DNA	CDR3
TRBD1	few	TRBV7-8	TRBJ1-3	TGTGCCAGCAACAAAGACAGGGCGCGGGGAAACACCATATATTTT	CASNKDRARGNTIYF
TRBD1	.	TRBV9	TRBJ1-1	TGTGCCAGCAGCGACCCGGGACAGGGGTTGAACACTGAAGCTTTCTTT	CASSDPGQGLNTEAFF
TRBD1	.	TRBV5-5	TRBJ1-5	TGTGCCAGCAGCTGGACAGGGGGCCAGCCCCAGCATTTT	CASSWTGGQPQHF
.	.	TRBV30	TRBJ1-4	TGTGCCTGGAATCGGAGGGATGAAAAACTGTTTTTT	CAWNRRDEKLFF
TRBD1	.	TRBV23-1	TRBJ1-5	TGCGCCAGCAGTCACCCCGGGACAGGGTTTGTTCAGCCCCAGCATTTT	CASSHPGTGFVQPQHF
.	few	TRBV7-9	TRBJ2-7	TGTGCCAGCAGCCTCAGACAGTCATACGAGCAGTACTTC	CASSLRQSYEQYF
.	few	TRBV7-2	TRBJ2-5	TGTGCCAGCAGCCCCGGACAGTCCGGGACCCAGTACTTC	CASSPGQSGTQYF
TRBD2	.	TRBV29-1	TRBJ2-1	TGCAGCGTGACTAGCGGGACATTCGAGCAGTTCTTC	CSVTSGTFEQFF
TRBD1	few	TRBV15	TRBJ2-1	TGTGCCACCAGCAGCCCCTTTGGAGCAGGGGGCCAGAGGTACAATGAGCAGTTCTTC	CATSSPFGAGGQRYNEQFF
TRBD1	.	TRBV2	TRBJ2-2	TGTGCCAGCAGTGCGAGGGGACAGGGCACCGGGGAGCTGTTTTTT	CASSARGQGTGELFF
TRBD2	.	TRBV7-3	TRBJ2-1	TGTGCCAGCAGGATAGCGGGAGGGCCGGGTGAGCAGTTCTTC	CASRIAGGPGEQFF
TRBD1	few	TRBV9	TRBJ2-5	TGTGCCAGCAGCCCCGGTGGGACAGCTAAAGAGACCCAGTACTTC	CASSPGGTAKETQYF
TRBD2	.	TRBV4-2	TRBJ2-2	TGTGCCAGCAGATCTAGCGGGGCCAACACCGGGGAGCTGTTTTTT	CASRSSGANTGELFF
.	.	TRBV14	TRBJ1-1	TGTGCCAGCAGCGCCGTTCCGGGGAGAACTGAAGCTTTCTTT	CASSAVPGRTEAFF
.	few	TRBV7-2	TRBJ2-7	TGTGCCAGCAGCTTAGCCACAGGGCGATATCTGTACTTC	CASSLATGRYLYF
.	few	TRBV5-1	TRBJ2-5	TGCGCCAGCAGGCAGGGACAACCTCAAGAGACCCAGTACTTC	CASRQGQPQETQYF
TRBD1	.	TRBV5-1	TRBJ2-1	TGCGCCAGCATGGTACAGGGGGATGAGCAGTTCTTC	CASMVQGDEQFF
.	few	TRBV6-7	TRBJ2-5	TGTGCCAGCAGTTCGCCCCGGGTACAAGAGACCCAGTACTTC	CASSSPRVQETQYF
.	.	TRBV6-5	TRBJ1-1	TGTGCCAGCAGTCCAAGTGGGGGCTCAGGGGCTTTCTTT	CASSPSGGSGAFF
.	.	TRBV18	TRBJ1-5	TGTGCCAGCTCACCATTAGCGAATAGCAATCAGCCCCAGCATTTT	CASSPLANSNQPQHF
.	few	TRBV20-1	TRBJ1-3	TGCAGTGCCGGGGTGGGGTACACCATATATTTT	CSAGVGYTIYF
TRBD2	.	TRBV28	TRBJ2-3	TGTGCCAGCAGGCATTCGGGACTAGCGGGAGTAGCCGATACGCAGTATTTT	CASRHSGLAGVADTQYF
.	.	TRBV7-3	TRBJ2-1	TGTGCCAGCGGCACAGGGCCGGATGAGCAGTTCTTC	CASGTGPDEQFF
.	.	TRBV7-9	TRBJ2-7	TGTGCCAGCAGCCGGGACACTTACGAGCAGTACTTC	CASSRDTYEQYF
TRBD1	.	TRBV7-8	TRBJ2-3	TGTGCCAGCAGTCCCACAGGGGTCCCAGATACGCAGTATTTT	CASSPTGVPDTQYF
.	.	TRBV5-6	TRBJ1-1	TGTGCCAGCAGCTTCCAGGTGAACACTGAAGCTTTCTTT	CASSFQVNTEAFF
.	few	TRBV18	TRBJ2-5	TGTGCCAGCTCACCAGGGCAGGGACTTCAAGAGACCCAGTACTTC	CASSPGQGLQETQYF
.	few	TRBV7-9	TRBJ2-1	TGTGCCAGCAGCTTAGAGGGGCGCCTCGGCAATGAGCAGTTCTTC	CASSLEGRLGNEQFF
.	.	TRBV30	TRBJ1-1	TGTGCCTGGGGGGCTGGGGCGCTTCCGGATACCAATGAAGCTTTCTTT	CAWGAGALPDTNEAFF
.	.	TRBV5-1	TRBJ2-6	TGCGCCAGCAGCTTGGCCTGGCCATCCGGGGCCAACGTCCTGACTTTC	CASSLAWPSGANVLTF
.	.	TRBV2	TRBJ2-5	TGTGCCAGCAGATGGAGGGAGACCCAGTACTTC	CASRWRETQYF
.	.	TRBV29-1	TRBJ2-1	TGCAGCGTTGACGAAACGGACAATGAGCAGTTCTTC	CSVDETDNEQFF
TRBD2	few	TRBV15	TRBJ2-5	TGTGCCACCAGCAGTCGGGTAGCGGGGGGACTAGAGACCCAGTACTTC	CATSSRVAGGLETQYF
TRBD1	few	TRBV30	TRBJ1-2	TGTGCCTGGAGTGACTGGACAGGGAGCTATGGCTACACCTTC	CAWSDWTGSYGYTF
TRBD1	.	TRBV7-2	TRBJ2-6	TGTGCCAGCAGCCGACGAGGGGGCACTGGGGCCAACGTCCTGACTTTC	CASSRRGGTGANVLTF
.	.	TRBV14	TRBJ2-1	TGTGCCAGCAGCCCCCTCGAGGGAAAAGTCTACAATGAGCAGTTCTTC	CASSPLEGKVYNEQFF
.	few	TRBV2	TRBJ1-6	TGTGCCAGCACGCAGTCTTCGGCGGGTGGATCACCCCTCCACTTT	CASTQSSAGGSPLHF
TRBD1	.	TRBV28	TRBJ1-2	TGTGCCAGCAGTCCGACCCGGACAGGCCCCTATGGCTACACCTTC	CASSPTRTGPYGYTF
TRBD2	.	TRBV5-4	TRBJ2-1	TGTGCCAGCAGCTTCAGGACTAGCGGGGGGGCTGGTAATGAGCAGTTCTTC	CASSFRTSGGAGNEQFF
TRBD1	few	TRBV5-1	TRBJ2-7	TGCGCCAGCAGCTTGGCACCGACAGGGTCGTCCGAGCAGTACTTC	CASSLAPTGSSEQYF
TRBD1	.	TRBV9	TRBJ2-7	TGTGCCAGCAGCGTAGGCGGCGGAAGGGACAGTGATATCGAGCAGTACTTC	CASSVGGGRDSDIEQYF
TRBD2	.	TRBV9	TRBJ2-1	TGTGCCAGCAGCTCCTCGACTAGCGGGAGGAGTTCCTCCTACAATGAGCAGTTCTTC	CASSSSTSGRSSSYNEQFF
TRBD1	few	TRBV29-1	TRBJ1-2	TGCAGCGTACGCCGACAGGGTGAAAGCTATGGCTACACCTTC	CSVRRQGESYGYTF
TRBD2	.	TRBV18	TRBJ2-1	TGTGCCAGCTCCCCGGGGTTAGCGGGTCGCTACAATGAGCAGTTCTTC	CASSPGLAGRYNEQFF
.	few	TRBV7-8	TRBJ2-6	TGTGCCAGCAGCTTAGGACAGGTGTATGGGGCCAACGTCCTGACTTTC	CASSLGQVYGANVLTF
.	.	TRBV7-2	TRBJ2-7	TGTGCCAGCGCCCCGGAGGGCTACGAGCAGTACTTC	CASAPEGYEQYF